Below are 6 T cell receptor beta chains sequenced from a single sample in a study of shared clonotypes between healthy human individuals (dated by TCRdb to the early 2020s). The method behind the library was the immunoSEQ multiplex PCR assay. TCRdb limited this immuneACCESS table to in-frame rearrangements with V and J called. A share of clones is missing; checked studies link under half to unresolved V genes, and the rest is unexplained. In this sample the table shows around 980,000 clones, 70% to 80% of which occur a single time. Around 0.6% of the sample is taken by the ten largest. The sample consisted of memory CD4+ T cells from PBMCs. What this sample's cell subset or site label stands for: CD45RA-negative fraction. Source of these receptors: a man younger than 35 in good health. Some clones in this sample may be carry-over from other donors' samples.

The V and J genes are TRBV6-6 and TRBJ1-4; D might be TRBD1 (5 bases). Germline assignment: CDR1 MNHNY and CDR2 SVGAGI (reference sequence). The ends were cut back, 6 bases at V and 0 bases at J, with 11 bases in the middle. CDR3 size: 15 residues. This CDR3 reads CASRPYRSTNEKLFF. The CDR3, as DNA: TGTGCCAGCAGACCTTACAGGTCAACTAATGAAAAACTGTTTTTT.

J is TRBJ2-7 and V is TRBV6-6; the match to TRBD1 covers 10 bases. The germline V gene has CDR1 MNHNY and CDR2 SVGAGI (reference sequence). V trimming: 2 bases; J trimming: 1 base; junction bases outside the gene matches: 2. This CDR3 has 15 amino acids. CDR3 sequence: CASSYVGQGSYEQYF. The CDR3 nucleotides are TGTGCCAGCAGTTACGTGGGACAGGGGTCCTACGAGCAGTACTTC.

The gene calls are TRBV4-1 and TRBJ2-1; 7 nucleotides align to TRBD2. Germline V gene data show CDR1 as MGHRA and CDR2 as YSYEKL. The CDR3 has 15 residues. J lost 9 bases, V lost 4 bases, and 12 bases had no gene match. Written as DNA, the CDR3 is TGCGCCAGCAGCCGAGGACTAGGAGTCCCGACTGAGCAGTTCTTC. This sequence encodes CASSRGLGVPTEQFF.

J is TRBJ1-3 and V is TRBV18; D is perhaps TRBD1 (5 bases). Per germline, CDR1 KGHSH and CDR2 LQKENI. The CDR3 has 15 amino acids. The ends were cut back, 4 bases at V and 2 bases at J, with 12 bases in the middle. In DNA, the CDR3 is TGTGCCAGCTCACGGGACCCAGTGGCTGGAAACACCATATATTTT. It specifies CASSRDPVAGNTIYF.

The chain carries TRBV7-3 and TRBJ2-5; the match to TRBD1 covers 8 bases. V shed 4 bases and J 7 bases; nucleotides not matched to a gene: 5. The CDR3 has 13 amino acids. The V gene's germline CDR1 is SGHTA and CDR2 FQGTGA. The CDR3 is CASSSGQGGTQYF. The CDR3 DNA follows: TGTGCCAGCAGCTCCGGACAGGGAGGGACCCAGTACTTC.

The CDR3 is CASSYSRAGVTEAFF. CDR3 bases: TGTGCCAGCAGTTACTCTCGGGCAGGGGTGACTGAAGCTTTCTTT. The rearrangement uses TRBV6-5 and TRBJ1-1; possibly TRBD1 for D (6 bases). Per the germline V gene, CDR1 is MNHEY and CDR2 is SVGAGI. CDR3 length equals 15 residues. Trimming left V 0 bases short and J 5 bases short, with 13 bases between.